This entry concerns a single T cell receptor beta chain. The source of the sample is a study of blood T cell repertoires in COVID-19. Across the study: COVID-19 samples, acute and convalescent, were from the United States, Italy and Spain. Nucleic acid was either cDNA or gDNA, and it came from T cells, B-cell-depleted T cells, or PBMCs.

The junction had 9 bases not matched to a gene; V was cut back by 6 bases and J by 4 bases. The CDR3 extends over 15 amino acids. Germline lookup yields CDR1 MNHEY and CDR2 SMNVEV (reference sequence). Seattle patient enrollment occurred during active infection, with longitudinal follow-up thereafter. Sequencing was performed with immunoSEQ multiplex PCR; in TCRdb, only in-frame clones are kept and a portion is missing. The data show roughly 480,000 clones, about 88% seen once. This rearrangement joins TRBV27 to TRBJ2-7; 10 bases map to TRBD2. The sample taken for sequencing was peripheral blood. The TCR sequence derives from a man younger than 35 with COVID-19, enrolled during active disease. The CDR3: CASRGAGGPRYEQYF. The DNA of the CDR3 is TGTGCCAGCAGGGGAGCGGGAGGGCCACGTTACGAGCAGTACTTC.